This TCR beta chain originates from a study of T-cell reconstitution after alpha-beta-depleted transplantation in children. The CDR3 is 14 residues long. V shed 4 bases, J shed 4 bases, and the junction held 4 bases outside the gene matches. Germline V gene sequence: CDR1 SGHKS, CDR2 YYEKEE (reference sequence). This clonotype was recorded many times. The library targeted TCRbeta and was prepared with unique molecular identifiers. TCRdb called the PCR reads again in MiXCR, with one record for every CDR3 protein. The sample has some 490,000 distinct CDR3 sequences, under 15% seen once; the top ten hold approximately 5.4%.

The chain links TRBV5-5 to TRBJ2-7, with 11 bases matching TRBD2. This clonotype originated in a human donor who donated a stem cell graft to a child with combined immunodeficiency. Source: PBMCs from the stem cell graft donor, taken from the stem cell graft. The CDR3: CASSAGLAVYEQYF. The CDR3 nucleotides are TGTGCCAGCAGCGCGGGACTAGCGGTGTACGAGCAGTACTTC.